A selection of T cell receptor beta chains follows, all from one sample in a study of T cell responses to AZD1222 COVID-19 vaccine. Clones were sequenced by immunoSEQ multiplex PCR, and TCRdb holds only the in-frame ones, with some missing. The table lists about 130,000 clones, 80% to 90% of them singletons. Here the sequenced sample was peripheral blood, taken on day 0 of AZD1222 vaccination. Receptors originate from an adult in good health. Both conserved end residues are part of each CDR3. A D gene is named only where the DNA matches it firmly. Expanded clones get a size class; other rows say once, few or many, or leave the size out.

D gene | clone size | J gene | V gene | CDR3 DNA | CDR3 protein
NA | NA | TRBJ1-1 | TRBV6-6 | TGTGCCAGCAGTTACTCTATCAGGATGAACACTGAAGCTTTCTTT | CASSYSIRMNTEAFF
NA | NA | TRBJ1-1 | TRBV29-1 | TGCAGCGCTGCCCTGGGGGCCCACACTGAAGCTTTCTTT | CSAALGAHTEAFF
TRBD1 | NA | TRBJ1-4 | TRBV18 | TGTGCCAGCTCACCGGGACAGGGGGTGATCAATGAAAAACTGTTTTTT | CASSPGQGVINEKLFF
NA | NA | TRBJ1-2 | TRBV7-8 | TGTGCCAGCAGCTTATCTTCCAGGGACTATGGCTACACCTTC | CASSLSSRDYGYTF
TRBD2 | NA | TRBJ2-1 | TRBV3-1/TRBV3-2 | TGTGCCAGCAGCCAAGATACCGGCCAGCGGGGATTCAATGAGCAGTTCTTC | CASSQDTGQRGFNEQFF
NA | NA | TRBJ2-3 | TRBV3-1/TRBV3-2 | TGTGCCAGCAGCCAAGAAATTGGCAGGGTGTCCGCAGATACGCAGTATTTT | CASSQEIGRVSADTQYF
NA | NA | TRBJ1-3 | TRBV7-8 | TGTGCCAGCAGCCCCCCCGCTATAGGCTCTGGAAACACCATATATTTT | CASSPPAIGSGNTIYF
TRBD1 | NA | TRBJ1-1 | TRBV9 | TGTGCCAGCAGCCCGCCGACGAGGGACAGGGCTGAAGCTTTCTTT | CASSPPTRDRAEAFF
NA | NA | TRBJ1-5 | TRBV24-1 | TGTGCCACCAGTGGAGGTCGGAATCAGCCCCAGCATTTT | CATSGGRNQPQHF
NA | NA | TRBJ1-5 | TRBV6-5 | TGTGCCAGCAGGATTGACAAGAATCAGCCCCAGCATTTT | CASRIDKNQPQHF
NA | NA | TRBJ2-4 | TRBV2 | TGTGCCAGCAGTGACAGTGCCGGGGCGGTAAACATTCAGTACTTC | CASSDSAGAVNIQYF
NA | NA | TRBJ2-7 | TRBV7-6 | TGTGCCAGCAGCTTATCCCCGCAGGGCTACTACGAGCAGTACTTC | CASSLSPQGYYEQYF
TRBD1 | NA | TRBJ1-3 | TRBV30 | TGTGCCTGGAGTCGGACAGGGGAGGGAAACACCATATATTTT | CAWSRTGEGNTIYF
TRBD2 | NA | TRBJ2-1 | TRBV28 | TGTGCCAGCAGTTCCACGACTAGCGGGTTTAGCTCCTACAATGAGCAGTTCTTC | CASSSTTSGFSSYNEQFF
TRBD1 | once | TRBJ1-1 | TRBV14 | TGTGCCAGCAGCCGACAGGGAAACACTGAAGCTTTCTTT | CASSRQGNTEAFF
NA | NA | TRBJ1-1 | TRBV19 | TGTGCCAGTAGTATGAGTTTAACCTGGATTGAAGCTTTCTTT | CASSMSLTWIEAFF
NA | once | TRBJ1-4 | TRBV19 | TGTGCCAGTAGTCATGGGAGGGAGGTAGAAAAACTGTTTTTT | CASSHGREVEKLFF
NA | NA | TRBJ1-2 | TRBV5-1 | TGCGCCAGCAGCTTGGCCGGGGGGCGAGCCTATGGCTACACCTTC | CASSLAGGRAYGYTF
TRBD2 | NA | TRBJ2-1 | TRBV7-9 | TGTGCCAGCAGTGGAGAAGGCGGGGGGCCCCACAATGAGCAGTTCTTC | CASSGEGGGPHNEQFF
NA | NA | TRBJ1-2 | TRBV7-8 | TGTGCCAGCAGCCCAGACCACACCGTCCGGGACTATGGCTACACCTTC | CASSPDHTVRDYGYTF
NA | NA | TRBJ2-3 | TRBV2 | TGTGCCAGTGAGGGGGCAGATACGCAGTATTTT | CASEGADTQYF
NA | NA | TRBJ1-1 | TRBV19 | TGTGCCAGTAGTATCTATCCGAACACTGAAGCTTTCTTT | CASSIYPNTEAFF
NA | NA | TRBJ2-3 | TRBV6-5 | TGTGCCAGCATAGCGAACGGGGGAAGGAACTATTTT | CASIANGGRNYF
TRBD1 | NA | TRBJ1-3 | TRBV4-1 | TGCGCCAGCAGCCTGGACAGGGGAGTCTCTGGAAACACCATATATTTT | CASSLDRGVSGNTIYF
NA | NA | TRBJ1-3 | TRBV6-5 | TGTGCCAGCAGTTACAGCCGGACCTCTGGAAACACCATATATTTT | CASSYSRTSGNTIYF
TRBD1 | NA | TRBJ1-2 | TRBV6-6 | TGTGCCAGCAGTTACCAAAGACAGGGATCTGGCTATGGCTACACCTTC | CASSYQRQGSGYGYTF
TRBD1 | NA | TRBJ1-2 | TRBV5-1 | TGCGCCAGCAGCCCCTGGACAGGCCCCCCAGCTAACTATGGCTACACCTTC | CASSPWTGPPANYGYTF
NA | NA | TRBJ2-7 | TRBV5-3 | TGTGCCAGAAGCCCTCCGGGACCCTCCTACGAGCAGTACTTC | CARSPPGPSYEQYF
NA | NA | TRBJ1-2 | TRBV6-6 | TGTGCCAGCTTTGACAGCCTCCTAAATAACTATGGCTACACCTTC | CASFDSLLNNYGYTF
NA | NA | TRBJ2-7 | TRBV7-9 | TGTGCCAGCAGCTTAGGGGACCGCACCGACTACGAGCAGTACTTC | CASSLGDRTDYEQYF
NA | NA | TRBJ1-5 | TRBV28 | TGTGCCAGCAGTTTTCTGGCAGCAGCTCTCAATCAGCCCCAGCATTTT | CASSFLAAALNQPQHF
TRBD2 | NA | TRBJ2-1 | TRBV11-2 | TGTGCCAGCAGCCCGGGACTAGCGGGAGTTGAGCAGTTCTTC | CASSPGLAGVEQFF
NA | NA | TRBJ2-2 | TRBV9 | TGTGCCAGCAGCGTAGGAGGAATAGCGAACACCGGGGAGCTGTTTTTT | CASSVGGIANTGELFF
TRBD1 | NA | TRBJ1-4 | TRBV10-2 | TGCGCCAGCTTACCGGGACAGGGCACCCATGAAAAACTGTTTTTT | CASLPGQGTHEKLFF
NA | NA | TRBJ2-7 | TRBV6-2/TRBV6-3 | TGTGCCAGCAGCCCCTACAGGGACGAGCAGTACTTC | CASSPYRDEQYF
NA | NA | TRBJ1-2 | TRBV7-2 | TGTGCCAGCAGCCCTAGGAGAGGGGTCTCCTATGGCTACACCTTC | CASSPRRGVSYGYTF
TRBD1 | NA | TRBJ1-5 | TRBV7-4 | TGTGCCAGCAGCTGCACAGGGGGCAAACAGCCCCAGCATTTT | CASSCTGGKQPQHF
NA | NA | TRBJ1-4 | TRBV10-3 | TGTGCCATCAGCTTGGGGCCTAAAGGGGAAAAACTGTTTTTT | CAISLGPKGEKLFF
NA | once | TRBJ2-1 | TRBV24-1 | TGTGCCACCAGTGATCCAACCGGGACTCACGTCCGGAAACAGTTCTTC | CATSDPTGTHVRKQFF
TRBD1 | NA | TRBJ1-2 | TRBV7-9 | TGTGCCAGCAGCTTGGACAGGATGGTCTATGGCTACACCTTC | CASSLDRMVYGYTF
NA | NA | TRBJ2-2 | TRBV9 | TGTGCCAGCAGCGTTGGGAAGACCGGGGAGCTGTTTTTT | CASSVGKTGELFF
NA | NA | TRBJ1-3 | TRBV11-1 | TGTGCCAGCAGCTTACTGGGGGACACCATATATTTT | CASSLLGDTIYF
NA | NA | TRBJ2-5 | TRBV5-1 | TGCGCCAGCAATACGGAGATGAGGGAGACCCAGTACTTC | CASNTEMRETQYF
TRBD1 | once | TRBJ1-6 | TRBV29-1 | TGCAGCGCTCGAGAAGGGGGCGCTTTTAATTCACCCCTCCACTTT | CSAREGGAFNSPLHF
TRBD1 | NA | TRBJ2-1 | TRBV19 | TGTGCCAGTAAGATCGGGACAGGACTTAATGAGCAGTTCTTC | CASKIGTGLNEQFF
NA | NA | TRBJ1-1 | TRBV3-1/TRBV3-2 | TGTGCCAGCAGCCAAACAGGGCTTCAAGCTTTCTTT | CASSQTGLQAFF
NA | NA | TRBJ2-3 | TRBV19 | TGTGCCAGTAGTATACCAGGCGGGATCGGCACAGATACGCAGTATTTT | CASSIPGGIGTDTQYF
TRBD1 | NA | TRBJ1-2 | TRBV4-1 | TGCGCCAGCAGCCAATTGGACAGGGTAGACTATGGCTACACCTTC | CASSQLDRVDYGYTF
NA | NA | TRBJ2-7 | TRBV5-6 | TGTGCCAGCAGCCCCGGACTTAGCTCCTACGAGCAGTACTTC | CASSPGLSSYEQYF
TRBD1 | NA | TRBJ1-5 | TRBV5-5 | TGTGCCAGCAGCTTGACAGGGGGCGGTCAGCCCCAGCATTTT | CASSLTGGGQPQHF
TRBD1 | NA | TRBJ2-3 | TRBV11-3 | TGTGCCAGCAGCGCGGGACAGGGTTTCCCGGGGGATACGCAGTATTTT | CASSAGQGFPGDTQYF
NA | NA | TRBJ2-2 | TRBV12-3/TRBV12-4 | TGTGCCAGCAGTTTAGTATCCGCCGGGGAGCTGTTTTTT | CASSLVSAGELFF
NA | NA | TRBJ1-5 | TRBV21-1 | TGTGCCAGCAGCAAAGTCCGGACAGGAGACAATCAGCCCCAGCATTTT | CASSKVRTGDNQPQHF
NA | NA | TRBJ2-7 | TRBV11-2 | TGTGCCAGCAGCTTAGTCTCAGGACAGAACTACGAGCAGTACTTC | CASSLVSGQNYEQYF
NA | NA | TRBJ2-1 | TRBV9 | TGTGCCAGCAGCTTCGACAGTGTCAATGAGCAGTTCTTC | CASSFDSVNEQFF